This TCR beta chain originates from a study of T-cell memory formation after mild COVID-19. TCR alpha and TCR beta cDNA libraries carrying sample barcodes and UMIs were produced by 5'RACE using constant-segment primers. TCRdb independently ran MiXCR on the 5' RACE reads; one entry per CDR3 protein. The repertoire has hundreds of thousands of distinct CDR3 sequences, about a fifth of them found once; the top ten carry about 8.2%. The germline CDR1 and CDR2 sequences are KGHSH and LQKENI. The CDR3 runs 13 residues. V dropped 3 bases and J dropped 8 bases, with 10 bases sitting between them. The receptor was derived from an adult woman who had mild COVID-19 (a few samples of this study predate the infection). Cell type and time point are not known. V gene TRBV18 combines with J gene TRBJ1-4; possible D gene TRBD1, 5 bases. The sequenced sample consisted of PBMCs or a T cell subset sorted from them (not recorded which). The CDR3 loop reads CASSPRQQEKLFF. The CDR3 region has the DNA TGTGCCAGCTCACCTAGACAGCAGGAAAAACTGTTTTTT.